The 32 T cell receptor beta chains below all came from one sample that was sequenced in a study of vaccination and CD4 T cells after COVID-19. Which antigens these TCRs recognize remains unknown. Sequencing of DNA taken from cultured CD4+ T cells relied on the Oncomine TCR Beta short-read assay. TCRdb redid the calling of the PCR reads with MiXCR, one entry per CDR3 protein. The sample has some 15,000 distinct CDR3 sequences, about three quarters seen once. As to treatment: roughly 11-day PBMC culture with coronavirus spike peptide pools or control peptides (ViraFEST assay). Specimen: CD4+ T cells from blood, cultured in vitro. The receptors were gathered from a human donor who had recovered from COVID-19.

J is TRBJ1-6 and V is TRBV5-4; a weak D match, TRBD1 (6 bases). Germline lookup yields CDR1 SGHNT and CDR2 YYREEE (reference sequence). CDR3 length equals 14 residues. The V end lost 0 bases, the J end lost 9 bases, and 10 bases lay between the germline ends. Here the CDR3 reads CASSLAGGASPLHF. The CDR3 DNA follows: TGTGCCAGCAGCTTGGCCGGGGGCGCTTCACCCCTCCACTTT.

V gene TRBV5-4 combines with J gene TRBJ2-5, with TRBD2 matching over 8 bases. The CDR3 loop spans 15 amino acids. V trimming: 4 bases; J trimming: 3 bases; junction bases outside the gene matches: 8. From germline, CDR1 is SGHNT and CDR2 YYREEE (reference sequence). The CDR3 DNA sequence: TGTGCCAGCAGCCACCCGGGGGGGGGAAAAGAGACCCAGTACTTC. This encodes CASSHPGGGKETQYF.

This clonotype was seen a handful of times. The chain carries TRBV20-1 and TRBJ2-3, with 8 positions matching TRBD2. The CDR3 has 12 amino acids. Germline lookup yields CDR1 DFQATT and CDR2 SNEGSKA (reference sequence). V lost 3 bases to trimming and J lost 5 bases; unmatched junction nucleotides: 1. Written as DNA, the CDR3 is TGCAGTGCTAGGAGCGGGGGAGATACGCAGTATTTT. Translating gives CSARSGGDTQYF.

Written as DNA, the CDR3 is TGTGCCAGCAGTCAGGGGACTAGCGGGGGAAATGAGCAGTTCTTC. Protein sequence: CASSQGTSGGNEQFF. The rearrangement joins TRBV6-2 or TRBV6-3 to TRBJ2-1, with 14 bases matching TRBD2. The J segment lost 7 bases and the V segment lost 5 bases, leaving 4 bases of the junction unmatched. The CDR3 runs to 15 residues. Per germline, CDR1 MNHEY and CDR2 SVGEGT.

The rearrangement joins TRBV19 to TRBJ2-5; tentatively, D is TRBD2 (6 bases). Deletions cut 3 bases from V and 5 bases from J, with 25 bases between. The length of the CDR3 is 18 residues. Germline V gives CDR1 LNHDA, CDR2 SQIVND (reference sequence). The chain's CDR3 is CASSIPLAGGSPRETQYF. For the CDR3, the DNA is TGTGCCAGTAGTATCCCATTAGCCGGGGGATCGCCGAGGGAGACCCAGTACTTC.

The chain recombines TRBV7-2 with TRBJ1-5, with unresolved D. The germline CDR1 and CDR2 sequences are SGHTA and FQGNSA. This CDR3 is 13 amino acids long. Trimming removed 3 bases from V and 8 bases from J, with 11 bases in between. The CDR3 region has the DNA TGTGCCAGCAGCTTTCAGGTCCAGGAGCCCCAGCATTTT. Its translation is CASSFQVQEPQHF.

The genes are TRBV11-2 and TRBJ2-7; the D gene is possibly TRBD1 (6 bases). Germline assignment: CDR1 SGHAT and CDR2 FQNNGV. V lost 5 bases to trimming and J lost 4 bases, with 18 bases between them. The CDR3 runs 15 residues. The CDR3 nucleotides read TGTGCCAGCAGCCCATACAGGGCAGGGTTGTACGAGCAGTACTTC. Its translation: CASSPYRAGLYEQYF.

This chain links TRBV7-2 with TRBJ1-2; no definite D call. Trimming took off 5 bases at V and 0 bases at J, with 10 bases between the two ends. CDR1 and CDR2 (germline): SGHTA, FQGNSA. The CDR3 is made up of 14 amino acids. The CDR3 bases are TGTGCCAGCAGCCTTGACGGAACTAACTATGGCTACACCTTC. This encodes CASSLDGTNYGYTF. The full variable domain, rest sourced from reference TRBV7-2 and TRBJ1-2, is GAGVSQSPSNKVTEKGKDVELRCDPISGHTALYWYRQSLGQGLEFLIYFQGNSAPDKSGLPSDRFSAERTGGSVSTLTIQRTQQEDSAVYLCASSLDGTNYGYTFGSGTRLTVV.

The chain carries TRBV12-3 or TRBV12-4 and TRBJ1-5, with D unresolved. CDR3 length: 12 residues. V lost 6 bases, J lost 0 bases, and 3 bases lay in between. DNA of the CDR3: TGTGCCAGCAGGGTTAGCAATCAGCCCCAGCATTTT. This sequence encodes CASRVSNQPQHF.

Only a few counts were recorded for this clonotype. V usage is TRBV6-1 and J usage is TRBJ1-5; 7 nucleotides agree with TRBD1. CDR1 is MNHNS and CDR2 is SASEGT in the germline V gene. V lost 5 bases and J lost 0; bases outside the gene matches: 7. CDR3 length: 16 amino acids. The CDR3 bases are TGTGCCAGCAGTCCGCGACAGGGCTATAGCAATCAGCCCCAGCATTTT. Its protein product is CASSPRQGYSNQPQHF.

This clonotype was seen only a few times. The CDR3 DNA sequence: TGTGCCAGCAGCTTCCTGGGGGGGGAGACCCAGTACTTC. Translation gives CASSFLGGETQYF. The rearrangement uses TRBV11-3 and TRBJ2-5; 7 nucleotides align to TRBD2. The CDR3 runs to 13 residues. V trimming: 3 bases; J trimming: 5 bases; junction bases outside the gene matches: 3. CDR1 is SGHNT and CDR2 is YENEEA in the germline V gene. Supplemented by reference TRBV11-3 and TRBJ2-5, the full variable domain reads EAGVVQSPRYKIIEKKQPVAFWCNPISGHNTLYWYLQNLGQGPELLIRYENEEAVDDSQLPKDRFSAERLKGVDSTLKIQPAELGDSAVYLCASSFLGGETQYFGPGTRLLVL.

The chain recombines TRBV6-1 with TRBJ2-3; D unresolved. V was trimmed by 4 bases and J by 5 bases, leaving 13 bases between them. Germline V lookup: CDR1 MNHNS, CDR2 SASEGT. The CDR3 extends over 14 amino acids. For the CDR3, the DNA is TGTGCCAGCAGTGGACTTAGAGTAGAAGATACGCAGTATTTT. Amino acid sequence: CASSGLRVEDTQYF.

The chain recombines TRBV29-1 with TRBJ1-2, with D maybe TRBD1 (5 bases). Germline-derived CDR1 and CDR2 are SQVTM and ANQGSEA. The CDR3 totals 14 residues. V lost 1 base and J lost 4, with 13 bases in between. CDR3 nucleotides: TGCAGCGTTGAAGGCCTAGACAGTTTCTATGGCTACACCTTC. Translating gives CSVEGLDSFYGYTF.

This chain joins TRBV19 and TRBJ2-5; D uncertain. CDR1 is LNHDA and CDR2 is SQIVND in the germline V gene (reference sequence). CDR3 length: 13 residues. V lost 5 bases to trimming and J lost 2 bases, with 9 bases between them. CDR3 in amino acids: CASSAEYQETQYF. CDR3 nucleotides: TGTGCCAGTAGTGCAGAGTATCAAGAGACCCAGTACTTC.

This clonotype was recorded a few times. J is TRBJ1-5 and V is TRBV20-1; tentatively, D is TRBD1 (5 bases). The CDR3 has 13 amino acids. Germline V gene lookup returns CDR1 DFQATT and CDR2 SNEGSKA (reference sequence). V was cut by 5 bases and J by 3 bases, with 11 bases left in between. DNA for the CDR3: TGCAGTGCTGGGGCGGGGTCCAATCAGCCCCAGCATTTT. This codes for CSAGAGSNQPQHF.

In DNA form, the CDR3 reads TGCAGCGTCCACACCCCCCTCGTCAGACAGGGAGGCTATGGCTACACCTTC. Translated: CSVHTPLVRQGGYGYTF. V is TRBV29-1 and J is TRBJ1-2; TRBD1 aligns across 7 bases. The CDR3 length is 17 residues. The V gene's germline CDR1 is SQVTM and CDR2 ANQGSEA. V gave up 6 bases and J gave up 4 bases; unmatched junction bases: 20.

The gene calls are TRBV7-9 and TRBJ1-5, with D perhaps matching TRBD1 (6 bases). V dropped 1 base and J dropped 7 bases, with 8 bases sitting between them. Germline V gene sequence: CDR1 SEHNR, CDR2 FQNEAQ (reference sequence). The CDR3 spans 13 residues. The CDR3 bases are TGTGCCAGCAGCTTAGAGCAGGGGCAGCCCCAGCATTTT. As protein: CASSLEQGQPQHF.

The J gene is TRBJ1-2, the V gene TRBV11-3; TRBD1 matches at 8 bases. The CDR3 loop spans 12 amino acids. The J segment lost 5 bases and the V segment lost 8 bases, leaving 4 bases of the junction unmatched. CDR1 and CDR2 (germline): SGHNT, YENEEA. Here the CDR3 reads CASGQGSYGYTF. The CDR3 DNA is TGTGCCAGCGGACAGGGCTCATATGGCTACACCTTC.

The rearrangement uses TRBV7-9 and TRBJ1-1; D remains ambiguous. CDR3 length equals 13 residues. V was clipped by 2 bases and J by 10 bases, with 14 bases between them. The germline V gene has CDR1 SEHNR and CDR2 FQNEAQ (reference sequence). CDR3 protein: CASSLPPQEGAFF. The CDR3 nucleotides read TGTGCCAGCAGCTTACCCCCCCAAGAGGGAGCTTTCTTT.

CDR3: CASTSDYTINYGYTF. The CDR3 DNA reads as TGTGCCAGCACCAGCGATTACACCATAAACTATGGCTACACCTTC. The chain joins TRBV2 to TRBJ1-2; D is ambiguous. Germline V gives CDR1 SNHLY, CDR2 FYNNEI. With 7 bases removed from V and 2 bases from J, the gap between germline ends came to 17 bases. This CDR3 comprises 15 residues.

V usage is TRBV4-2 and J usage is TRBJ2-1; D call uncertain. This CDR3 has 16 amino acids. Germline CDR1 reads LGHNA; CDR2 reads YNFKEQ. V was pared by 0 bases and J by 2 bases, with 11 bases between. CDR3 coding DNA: TGTGCCAGCAGCCAAGATCGGGCGGTAACCTACAATGAGCAGTTCTTC. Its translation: CASSQDRAVTYNEQFF.

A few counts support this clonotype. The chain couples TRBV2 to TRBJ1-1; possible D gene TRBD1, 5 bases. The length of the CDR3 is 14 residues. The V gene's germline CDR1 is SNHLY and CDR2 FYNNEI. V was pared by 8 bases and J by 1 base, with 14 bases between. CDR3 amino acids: CASRGEQWNTEAFF. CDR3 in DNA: TGTGCCAGCCGAGGGGAGCAGTGGAACACTGAAGCTTTCTTT.

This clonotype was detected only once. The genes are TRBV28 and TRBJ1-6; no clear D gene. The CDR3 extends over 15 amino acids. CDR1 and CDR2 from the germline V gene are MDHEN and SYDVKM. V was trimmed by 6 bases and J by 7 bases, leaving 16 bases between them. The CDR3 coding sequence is TGTGCCAGCAGCCGTGGCCCCGCGTCCAATTCACCCCTCCACTTT. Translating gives CASSRGPASNSPLHF.

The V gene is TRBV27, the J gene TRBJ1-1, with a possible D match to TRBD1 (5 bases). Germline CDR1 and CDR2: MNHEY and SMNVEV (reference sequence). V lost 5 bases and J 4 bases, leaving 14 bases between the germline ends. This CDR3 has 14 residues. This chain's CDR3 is CASSVLGQGTEAFF. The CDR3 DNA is TGTGCCAGCAGTGTTCTGGGCCAGGGCACTGAAGCTTTCTTT.

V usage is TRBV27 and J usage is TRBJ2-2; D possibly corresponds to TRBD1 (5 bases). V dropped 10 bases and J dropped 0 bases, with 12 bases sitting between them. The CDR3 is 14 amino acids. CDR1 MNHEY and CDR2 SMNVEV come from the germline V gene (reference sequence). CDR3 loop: CATQRQTNTGELFF. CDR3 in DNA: TGTGCCACCCAAAGACAGACGAACACCGGGGAGCTGTTTTTT.

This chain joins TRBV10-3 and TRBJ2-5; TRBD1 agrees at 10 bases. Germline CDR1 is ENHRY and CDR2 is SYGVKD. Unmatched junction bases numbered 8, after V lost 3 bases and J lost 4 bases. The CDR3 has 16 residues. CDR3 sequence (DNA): TGTGCCATCAGTGAAAGGACAGGGGGGGGAGGAGAGACCCAGTACTTC. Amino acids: CAISERTGGGGETQYF.

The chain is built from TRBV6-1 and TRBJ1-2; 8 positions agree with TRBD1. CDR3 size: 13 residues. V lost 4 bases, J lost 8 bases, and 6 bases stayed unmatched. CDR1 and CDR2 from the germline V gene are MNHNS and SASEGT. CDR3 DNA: TGTGCCAGCAGTGTGGACAGGGAAGGCGGCTACACCTTC. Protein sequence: CASSVDREGGYTF.

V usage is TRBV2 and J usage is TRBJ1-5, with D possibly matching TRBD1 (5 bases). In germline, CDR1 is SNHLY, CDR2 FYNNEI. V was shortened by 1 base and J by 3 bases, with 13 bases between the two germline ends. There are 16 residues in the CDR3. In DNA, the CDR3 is TGTGCCAGCAGTGAAGGAGTCGGGGCAGCCAATCAGCCCCAGCATTTT. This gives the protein CASSEGVGAANQPQHF.

CDR3 DNA sequence: TGTGCCAGCAGCTTTGGTATGCTGAACACTGAAGCTTTCTTT. Residues: CASSFGMLNTEAFF. The J gene is TRBJ1-1, the V gene TRBV7-2; D is ambiguous. Trimming removed 3 bases from V and 0 bases from J, with 8 bases in between. Looked up from germline, CDR1 is SGHTA and CDR2 is FQGNSA. This CDR3 has 14 residues.

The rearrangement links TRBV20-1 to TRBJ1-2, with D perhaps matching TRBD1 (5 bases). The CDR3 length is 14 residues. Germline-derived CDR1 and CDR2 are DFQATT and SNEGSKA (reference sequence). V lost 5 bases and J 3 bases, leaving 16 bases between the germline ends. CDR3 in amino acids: CSALTLLGDYGYTF. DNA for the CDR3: TGCAGTGCTTTAACACTCCTGGGGGACTATGGCTACACCTTC.

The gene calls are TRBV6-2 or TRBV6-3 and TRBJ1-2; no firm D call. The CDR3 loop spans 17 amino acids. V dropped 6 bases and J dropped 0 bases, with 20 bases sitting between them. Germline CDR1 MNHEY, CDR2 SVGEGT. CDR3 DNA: TGTGCCAGCAGCGAACCTCCACCCCGAAAAGCTAACTATGGCTACACCTTC. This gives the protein CASSEPPPRKANYGYTF.

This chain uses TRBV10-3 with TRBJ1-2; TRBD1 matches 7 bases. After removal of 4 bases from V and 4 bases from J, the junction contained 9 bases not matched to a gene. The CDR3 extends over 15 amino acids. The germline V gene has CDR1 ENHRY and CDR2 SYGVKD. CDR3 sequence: CAISGAEGAFYGYTF. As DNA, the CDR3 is TGTGCCATCAGTGGAGCGGAGGGGGCGTTCTATGGCTACACCTTC.